This T cell receptor beta chain was found in a study of human T cells and chemical hapten exposure. The wider study: Patch tests put 0.01% DPC on the upper back, read at 6 days. Study-wide findings and caveats: Alopecia in all donors means immunity may differ from healthy individuals.

In regard to this clonotype: Its antigen is not known.

Per the germline V gene, CDR1 is SQVTM and CDR2 is ANQGSEA. V was pared by 5 bases and J by 4 bases, with 8 bases of the junction left unmatched. The CDR3 consists of 14 residues. Stated time point: patch test 3, about 24 weeks after DPC sensitization. As for treatment: therapeutic diphenylcyclopropenone sensitization with weekly scalp DPC. The template was total RNA from unfractionated whole blood. In the source study's methods: Ranging from roughly 20,000 to 750,000, TCR counts per sample had a median value of approximately 95,000. One entry per CDR3 protein results from TCRdb running MiXCR on the RACE reads. These V and J calls rely on TCRdb rather than the paper's analysis. This sample has over 30,000 distinct CDR3 sequences, with over 7.5% found just once.

This receptor was identified in a middle-aged man with alopecia areata. Some clones in this sample may be carry-over from other donors' samples. Sequencing was performed on whole blood, taken in connection with sensitization to the hapten diphenylcyclopropenone (DPC). The rearrangement joins TRBV29-1 to TRBJ2-1; 7 nucleotides line up with TRBD2. The CDR3 DNA sequence: TGCAGCGTTACTCTCCTAGCGGCTTACAATGAGCAGTTCTTC. It specifies CSVTLLAAYNEQFF.